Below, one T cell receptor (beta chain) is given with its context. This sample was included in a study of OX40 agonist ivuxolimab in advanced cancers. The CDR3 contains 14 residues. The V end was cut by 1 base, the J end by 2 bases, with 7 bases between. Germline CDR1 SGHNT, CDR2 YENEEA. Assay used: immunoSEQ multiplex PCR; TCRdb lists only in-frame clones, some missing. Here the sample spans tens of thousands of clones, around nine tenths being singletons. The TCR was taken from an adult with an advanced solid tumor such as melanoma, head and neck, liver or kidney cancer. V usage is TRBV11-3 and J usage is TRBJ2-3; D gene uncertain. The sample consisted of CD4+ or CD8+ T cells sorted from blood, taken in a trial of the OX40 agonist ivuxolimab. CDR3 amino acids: CASSLVSTTDTQYF. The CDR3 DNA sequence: TGTGCCAGCAGCTTAGTCAGCACCACAGATACGCAGTATTTT.